This is a list of T cell receptor beta chains from one sample in a study of blood T cell repertoires in COVID-19. Only in-frame clones appear in the TCRdb table, and some are missing; sequencing was by immunoSEQ multiplex PCR. The sample holds approximately 220,000 clones; approximately 83% are singletons and the top ten take less than 2.5%. The sequencing input was peripheral blood. Receptors originate from a woman aged 55 to 70 with acute or convalescent COVID-19. Each CDR3 is given with its conserved first and last residue. A D gene is named only where the DNA matches it firmly. Size values are once, few and many counts, or a class for expanded clones, and some rows have none.

TRBJ1-2,TRBV10-3,TRBD1,once,TGTGCCACCCTTAAACAGGGGAGCTATGGCTACACCTTC,CATLKQGSYGYTF
TRBJ2-7,TRBV6-5,TRBD1,.,TGTGCCAGCAGTTATAGGGACAGAAACTACGAGCAGTACTTC,CASSYRDRNYEQYF
TRBJ2-5,TRBV11-1,TRBD1,.,TGTGCCAGCAGCTTAGGAGGGGGCATGGAGACCCAGTACTTC,CASSLGGGMETQYF
TRBJ1-2,TRBV7-9,.,once,TGTGCCAGCAGCTTAGGTTTGACAGGAACTAACTATGGCTACACCTTC,CASSLGLTGTNYGYTF
TRBJ2-7,TRBV27,TRBD2,.,TGTGCCAGCAGGGCCACTAGCGCCGAGGCGTACGAGCAGTACTTC,CASRATSAEAYEQYF
TRBJ1-3,TRBV21-1,.,.,TGTGCCAGCCACATGTGGAACACCATATATTTT,CASHMWNTIYF
TRBJ1-2,TRBV19,.,.,TGTGCCAGTAGTCCGCCCCAGACTAACTATGGCTACACCTTC,CASSPPQTNYGYTF
TRBJ1-1,TRBV30,.,.,TGTGCCTGGAGTGAGGCAGGGGTTTGGGCTTTCTTT,CAWSEAGVWAFF
TRBJ1-1,TRBV4-3,TRBD1,.,TGCGCCAGCAGCTCCCGGACAGGGTCCACTGAAGCTTTCTTT,CASSSRTGSTEAFF
TRBJ2-2,TRBV19,.,.,TGTGCCAGTAGTATTCCAGGGGAGAACACCGGGGAGCTGTTTTTT,CASSIPGENTGELFF
TRBJ1-2,TRBV5-4,TRBD1,once,TGTGCCAGCAGCTTGGGGGGGACAGGGAGGTCCTATGGCTACACCTTC,CASSLGGTGRSYGYTF
TRBJ1-1,TRBV18,TRBD1,.,TGTGCCAGCTCACCAAGGGACAGAATGAACACTGAAGCTTTCTTT,CASSPRDRMNTEAFF
TRBJ1-2,TRBV7-9,.,.,TGTGCCAGCAGACCGGACGGCACAGGGATCTATGGCTACACCTTC,CASRPDGTGIYGYTF
TRBJ1-4,TRBV7-9,TRBD1,.,TGTGCCAGCAGCTTAATCGGGACAGACGCGAAAAGACTGTTTTTT,CASSLIGTDAKRLFF
TRBJ1-6,TRBV5-5,.,few,TGTGCCAGCAGCTTGGAGACAGTTAATTCACCCCTCCACTTT,CASSLETVNSPLHF
TRBJ2-5,TRBV28,.,.,TGTGCCAGCAGTCCGCCAGGGAACGGGGAGACCCAGTACTTC,CASSPPGNGETQYF
TRBJ1-6,TRBV5-6,TRBD1,many,TGTGCCAGCAGATTGACAGGGGGCCTTAGTGAGTCACCCCTCCACTTT,CASRLTGGLSESPLHF
TRBJ2-3,TRBV7-6,TRBD2,.,TGTGCCAGCAGCTTAGTCGGTAGCGGGGTTGCAGATACGCAGTATTTT,CASSLVGSGVADTQYF
TRBJ2-4,TRBV28,TRBD2,.,TGTGCCAGCAGTTTAAGAAGCGGGGGGGCCGCGGCCAAAAACATTCAGTACTTC,CASSLRSGGAAAKNIQYF
TRBJ2-7,TRBV28,TRBD1,.,TGTGCCAGCAGGGACAGGGACTCCGAGCAGTACTTC,CASRDRDSEQYF
TRBJ2-5,TRBV7-2,TRBD2,.,TGTGCCAGCAGCTTATCCTTCGCGGGGGGTGAGACCCAGTACTTC,CASSLSFAGGETQYF
TRBJ1-2,TRBV27,.,once,TGTGCCAGCAGTCCGGGACTGACGGAGGTGGGCTACACCTTC,CASSPGLTEVGYTF
TRBJ1-6,TRBV28,TRBD1,.,TGTGCCAGCAGACCGGGACAGGGAAATAATTCACCCCTCCACTTT,CASRPGQGNNSPLHF
TRBJ1-6,TRBV28,TRBD1,.,TGTGCCAGCAGCCCAATGGGACAGGGGGTTTCACCCCTCCACTTT,CASSPMGQGVSPLHF
TRBJ2-1,TRBV29-1,.,.,TGCAGCGTTTTGAAGGGGGGGAATGAGCAGTTCTTC,CSVLKGGNEQFF
TRBJ1-2,TRBV3-1/TRBV3-2,.,.,TGTGCCAGCAGCCAAGCGGGGGAGGGCTATGGCTACACCTTC,CASSQAGEGYGYTF
TRBJ1-5,TRBV15,.,.,TGTGCCACCAGCAGAGATCTGGGGGCTGCTCAGCCCCAGCATTTT,CATSRDLGAAQPQHF
TRBJ2-3,TRBV18,TRBD2,.,TGTGCCAGCTCACCACCGCGGGGGGCCGGGGATACGCAGTATTTT,CASSPPRGAGDTQYF
TRBJ2-7,TRBV28,.,.,TGTGCCAGCAGCCCCCCCGTAGCGAAAAGACCCTACGAGCAGTACTTC,CASSPPVAKRPYEQYF
TRBJ2-1,TRBV4-3,.,.,TGCGCCAGCAGCCAAGAGATAGCGAGCCGCTACAATGAGCAGTTCTTC,CASSQEIASRYNEQFF
TRBJ1-1,TRBV6-5,.,.,TGTGCCACCTACAGGGCAAACACTGAAGCTTTCTTT,CATYRANTEAFF
TRBJ1-2,TRBV2,.,.,TGTGCCAGCAGTCAGGGTCTCCGATATGGCTACACCTTC,CASSQGLRYGYTF
TRBJ2-7,TRBV5-4,TRBD1,.,TGTGCCAGCAGCTCTGGCCCGGACAGGGACTACGAGCAGTACTTC,CASSSGPDRDYEQYF
TRBJ1-2,TRBV25-1,.,.,TGTGCCAGCAGTGGGGGAGGAGGGGAAACGAACTATGGCTACACCTTC,CASSGGGGETNYGYTF
TRBJ1-1,TRBV4-1,.,few,TGCGCCAGCAGCCTCCCGGGGGTCCCTGAAGCTTTCTTT,CASSLPGVPEAFF
TRBJ1-2,TRBV7-2,.,once,TGTGCCAGCAGCTCACATTATGGCTACACCTTC,CASSSHYGYTF
TRBJ1-3,TRBV6-5,TRBD1,.,TGTGCCAGTGGACAGGGGAGGTATGGAAACACCATATATTTT,CASGQGRYGNTIYF
TRBJ1-1,TRBV12-3/TRBV12-4,.,.,TGTGCCAGCAGCCCACACCCCCATGAAGCTTTCTTT,CASSPHPHEAFF
TRBJ2-5,TRBV2,TRBD2,.,TGTGCCAGCAGTCCTGCCGCTGAGACTAGCGGGGACTTC,CASSPAAETSGDF
TRBJ1-6,TRBV7-8,TRBD1,.,TGTGCCAGCAGCTTATCCAGGGGGCCTAATTCACCCCTCCACTTT,CASSLSRGPNSPLHF
TRBJ1-2,TRBV19,TRBD1,.,TGTGCCAGTAGTATTGCCCAGACAGGGCTTTATGGCTATGGCTACACCTTC,CASSIAQTGLYGYGYTF
TRBJ1-2,TRBV6-6,.,.,TGTGCCAGCAGTTACTCGATTTCTGGCGGCTACACCTTC,CASSYSISGGYTF
TRBJ2-1,TRBV7-2,.,.,TGTGCCAGCAGCCCCACCGGGGAGAGACTCAATGAGCAGTTCTTC,CASSPTGERLNEQFF
TRBJ1-2,TRBV4-2,.,.,TGTGCCAGCAGCCAATCTGATAGCGCGCATTTTGGGTTAGAGGGCTACACCTTC,CASSQSDSAHFGLEGYTF
TRBJ1-2,TRBV2,.,.,TGTGCCAGCAGTGAAGCGAGGATTGGGGTAGCGGGACGAGGGGACTATGGCTACACCTTC,CASSEARIGVAGRGDYGYTF
TRBJ1-2,TRBV2,.,.,TGTGCCAGCAGGGGGACAACGCACGGCTACACCTTC,CASRGTTHGYTF
TRBJ2-7,TRBV4-1,.,.,TGCGCCAGCAGCCAAGAAACGACAAATCCCCTTTACGAGCAGTACTTC,CASSQETTNPLYEQYF
TRBJ1-4,TRBV29-1,TRBD1,.,TGCAGCGTTGATCCGACAGGGAAATCTGAAAAACTGTTTTTT,CSVDPTGKSEKLFF
TRBJ1-2,TRBV5-6,TRBD1,.,TGTGCCAGCAGCTTGTTTCCGAGACAGGGACCTTATGGCTACACCTTC,CASSLFPRQGPYGYTF
TRBJ1-2,TRBV2,.,few,TGTGCCAGCAGGTCAGGGTTTTCTAACTATGGCTACACCTTC,CASRSGFSNYGYTF
TRBJ1-4,TRBV4-1,.,.,TGCGCCAGCAGCCAAGGGACAGTTAATGAAAAACTGTTTTTT,CASSQGTVNEKLFF
TRBJ2-7,TRBV27,TRBD2,.,TGTGCCAGCAGTTTTAATCGCGGCGGGAGTCCATACGAGCAGTACTTC,CASSFNRGGSPYEQYF
TRBJ1-1,TRBV5-1,.,few,TGCGCCAGCAGCTTGATTAGGAACACTGAAGCTTTCTTT,CASSLIRNTEAFF
TRBJ2-7,TRBV18,TRBD1,.,TGTGCCAGCTCACCAAACCGGGACAGGGGGCTCGAGCAGTACTTC,CASSPNRDRGLEQYF
TRBJ1-5,TRBV7-8,.,.,TGTGCCAGCAGCTTGGCGGGAAGCAATCAGCCCCAGCATTTT,CASSLAGSNQPQHF